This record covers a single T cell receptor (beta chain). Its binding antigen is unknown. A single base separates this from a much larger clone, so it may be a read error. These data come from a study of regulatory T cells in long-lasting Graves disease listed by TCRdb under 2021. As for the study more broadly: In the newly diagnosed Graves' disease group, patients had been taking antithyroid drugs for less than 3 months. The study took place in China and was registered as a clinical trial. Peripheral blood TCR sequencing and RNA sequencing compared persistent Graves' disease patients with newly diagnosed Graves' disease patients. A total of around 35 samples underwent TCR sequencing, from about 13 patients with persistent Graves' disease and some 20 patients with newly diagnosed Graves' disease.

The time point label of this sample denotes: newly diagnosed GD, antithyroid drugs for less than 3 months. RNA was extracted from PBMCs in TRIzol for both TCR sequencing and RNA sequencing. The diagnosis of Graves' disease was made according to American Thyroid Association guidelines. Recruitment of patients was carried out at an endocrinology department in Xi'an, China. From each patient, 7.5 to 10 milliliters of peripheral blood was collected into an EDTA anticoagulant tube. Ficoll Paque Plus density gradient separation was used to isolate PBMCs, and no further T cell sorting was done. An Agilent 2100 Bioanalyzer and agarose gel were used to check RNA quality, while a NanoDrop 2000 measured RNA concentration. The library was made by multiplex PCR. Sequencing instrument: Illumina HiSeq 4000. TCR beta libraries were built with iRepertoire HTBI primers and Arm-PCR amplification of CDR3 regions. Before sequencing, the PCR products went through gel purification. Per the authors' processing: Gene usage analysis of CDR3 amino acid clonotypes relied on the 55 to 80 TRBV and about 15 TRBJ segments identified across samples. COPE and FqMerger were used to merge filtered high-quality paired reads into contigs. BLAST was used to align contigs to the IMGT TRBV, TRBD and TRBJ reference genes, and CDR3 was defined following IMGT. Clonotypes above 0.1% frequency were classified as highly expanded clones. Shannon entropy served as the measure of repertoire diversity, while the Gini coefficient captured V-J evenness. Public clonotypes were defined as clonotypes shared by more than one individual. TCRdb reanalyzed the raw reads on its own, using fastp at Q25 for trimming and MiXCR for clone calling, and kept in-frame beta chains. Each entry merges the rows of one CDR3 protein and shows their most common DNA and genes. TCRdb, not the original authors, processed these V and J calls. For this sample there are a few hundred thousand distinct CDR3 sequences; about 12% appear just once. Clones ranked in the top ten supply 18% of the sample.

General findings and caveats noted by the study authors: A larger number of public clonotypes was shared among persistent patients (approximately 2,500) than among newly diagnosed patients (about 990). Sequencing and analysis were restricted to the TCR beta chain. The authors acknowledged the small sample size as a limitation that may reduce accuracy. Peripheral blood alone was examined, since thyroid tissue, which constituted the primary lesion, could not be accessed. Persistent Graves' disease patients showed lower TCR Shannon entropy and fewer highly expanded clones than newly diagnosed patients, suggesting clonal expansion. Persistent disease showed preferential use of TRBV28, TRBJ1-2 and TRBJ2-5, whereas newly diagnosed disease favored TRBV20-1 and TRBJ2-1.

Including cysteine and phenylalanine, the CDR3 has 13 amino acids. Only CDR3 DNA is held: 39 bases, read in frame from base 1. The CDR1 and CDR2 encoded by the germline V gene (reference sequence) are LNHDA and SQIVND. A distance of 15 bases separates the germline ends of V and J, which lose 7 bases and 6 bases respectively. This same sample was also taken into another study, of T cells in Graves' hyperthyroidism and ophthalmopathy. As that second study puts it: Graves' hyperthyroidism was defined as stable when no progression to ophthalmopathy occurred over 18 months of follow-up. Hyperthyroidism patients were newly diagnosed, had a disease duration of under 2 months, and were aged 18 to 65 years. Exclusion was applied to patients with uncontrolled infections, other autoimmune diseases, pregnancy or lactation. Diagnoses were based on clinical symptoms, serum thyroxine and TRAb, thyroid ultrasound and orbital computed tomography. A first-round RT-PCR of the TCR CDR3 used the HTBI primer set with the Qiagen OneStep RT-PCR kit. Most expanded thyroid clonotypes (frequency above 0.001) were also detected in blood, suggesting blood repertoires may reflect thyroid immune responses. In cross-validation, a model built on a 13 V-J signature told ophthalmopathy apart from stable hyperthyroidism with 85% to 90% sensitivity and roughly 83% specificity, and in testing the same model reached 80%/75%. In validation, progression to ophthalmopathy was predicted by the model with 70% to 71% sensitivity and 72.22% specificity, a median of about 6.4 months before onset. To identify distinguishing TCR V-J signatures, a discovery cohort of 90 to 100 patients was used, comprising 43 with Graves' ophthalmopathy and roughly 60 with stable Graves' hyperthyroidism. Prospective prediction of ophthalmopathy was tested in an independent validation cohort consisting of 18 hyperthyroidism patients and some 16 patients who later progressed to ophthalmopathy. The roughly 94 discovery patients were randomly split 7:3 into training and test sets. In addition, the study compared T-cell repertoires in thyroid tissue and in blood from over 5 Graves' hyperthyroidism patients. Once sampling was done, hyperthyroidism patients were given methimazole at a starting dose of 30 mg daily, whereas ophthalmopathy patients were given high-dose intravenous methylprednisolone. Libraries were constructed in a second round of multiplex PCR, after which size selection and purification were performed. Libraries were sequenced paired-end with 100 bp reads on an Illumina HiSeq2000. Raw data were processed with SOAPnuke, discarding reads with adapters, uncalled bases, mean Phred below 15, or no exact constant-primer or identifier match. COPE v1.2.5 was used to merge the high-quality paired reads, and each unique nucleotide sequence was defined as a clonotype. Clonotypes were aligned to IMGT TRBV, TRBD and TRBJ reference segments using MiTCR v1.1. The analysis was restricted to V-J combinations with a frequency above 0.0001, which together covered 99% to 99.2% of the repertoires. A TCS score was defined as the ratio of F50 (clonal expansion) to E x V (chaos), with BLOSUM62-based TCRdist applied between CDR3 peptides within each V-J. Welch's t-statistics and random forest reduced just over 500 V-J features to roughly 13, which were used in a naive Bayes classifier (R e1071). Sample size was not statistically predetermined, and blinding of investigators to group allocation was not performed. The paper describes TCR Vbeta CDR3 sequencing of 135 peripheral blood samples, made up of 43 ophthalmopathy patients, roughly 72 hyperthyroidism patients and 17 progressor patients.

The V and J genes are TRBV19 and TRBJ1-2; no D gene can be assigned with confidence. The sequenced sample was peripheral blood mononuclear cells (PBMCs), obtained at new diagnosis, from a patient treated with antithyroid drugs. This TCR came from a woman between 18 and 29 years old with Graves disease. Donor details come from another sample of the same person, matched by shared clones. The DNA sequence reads TGTGCCAGTACCCCCCAGCCTTGGCATGGCTACACCTTC. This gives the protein CASTPQPWHGYTF.